This TCR beta chain is from a study of T-cell reconstitution after alpha-beta-depleted transplantation in children listed by TCRdb under 2016. Notes on the research overall: The study quantitatively tracked T-cell immune reconstitution after TCRalphabeta/CD19-depleted allogeneic hematopoietic cell transplantation in children using TCR repertoire profiling.

In the paper's terms, the treatment or condition label means: allogeneic hematopoietic cell transplantation with graft depleted of TCRalphabeta T cells and CD19 B cells. Transplant recipients were children who received TCRalphabeta/CD19-depleted allogeneic hematopoietic cell grafts. The research as a whole found: The frequencies of hyperexpanded clones fell over the following months, and after one year, T-cell counts and TCRbeta diversity were mostly attributed to newly produced T cells. The high TCRbeta diversity at day 60 in some patients was ascribed to recipient T cells and intrathymic progenitors that had survived conditioning. The apparently early alphabetaT-cell count recovery about two months after transplant was reportedly dependent on only several hundred rapidly expanded clones derived from non-depleted graft cells.

As for this clonotype: The antigen this receptor binds is unknown. No much larger clone is present one base from it, and per-base qualities are unavailable.

Library creation used PCR. Sequenced on an Illumina HiSeq 2500. TCR library preparation used molecular barcoding, with unique molecular identifiers applied to normalize quantification of the TCRbeta repertoire. TCRdb applied fastp at Q25 and MiXCR to the public reads, then kept only in-frame beta chains. A single entry per CDR3 protein holds the most common genes and DNA from its merged rows. This sample gives about 220,000 distinct CDR3 sequences in total; about 15% of them show up just once. The ten top clones hold about two fifths of the sample. The CDR3, cysteine through phenylalanine, is 14 amino acids long. Of the read, only the CDR3 DNA is kept; its 42 bases are in frame from base 1. V is cut back by 3 bases and J by 4 bases, with 2 bases in the junction unmatched. Per the germline V gene, SNHLY is the CDR1 and FYNNEI is the CDR2.

The sequence is built from TRBV2 and TRBJ2-1; the central 8 bases match TRBD2. Specimen: PBMCs, mostly from graft donor cells, collected 360 days after TCRalphabeta/CD19-depleted stem cell transplant. This receptor was taken from a male patient between 2 and 15 years old who had a stem cell transplant for acute lymphoblastic leukemia, so the T cells may come from the graft donor. The nucleotide sequence reads as follows: TGTGCCAGCAGTGAGCGGGGGGCGTACAATGAGCAGTTCTTC. Its amino acids are CASSERGAYNEQFF.